The rows below give T cell receptor beta chains drawn from one sample of a study of T cell changes during pregnancy in multiple sclerosis. Generated by immunoSEQ multiplex PCR, the TCRdb table keeps only in-frame clones and is missing some. The profile shows roughly 40,000 clones, less than 90% of them singletons. The starting material was CD4+ T cells from peripheral blood mononuclear cells, obtained in the first trimester of pregnancy. These receptors came from a female donor with multiple sclerosis, enrolled in a pregnancy study. CDR3s include the opening cysteine and the closing phenylalanine or tryptophan. Each record gives: V gene, D gene, J gene, clone size, CDR3 protein, CDR3 DNA. A D gene is named only where the DNA matches it firmly. A clone size is listed for some rows: how often the clone was seen (once, few, many), or a class if it is expanded.

v_call: TRBV19
d_call: NA
j_call: TRBJ1-1
clone_size: NA
cdr3_aa: CASSMKGDTEAFF
cdr3_nt: TGTGCCAGTAGTATGAAAGGGGACACTGAAGCTTTCTTT

v_call: TRBV2
d_call: NA
j_call: TRBJ1-2
clone_size: NA
cdr3_aa: CASNRSPEFYGYTF
cdr3_nt: TGTGCCAGCAACCGTTCCCCTGAGTTCTATGGCTACACCTTC

v_call: TRBV5-4
d_call: NA
j_call: TRBJ2-3
clone_size: NA
cdr3_aa: CASSLGAGRTDTQYF
cdr3_nt: TGTGCCAGCAGCTTGGGGGCAGGGCGCACAGATACGCAGTATTTT

v_call: TRBV28
d_call: NA
j_call: TRBJ2-7
clone_size: few
cdr3_aa: CASKKDSGVKAEQYF
cdr3_nt: TGTGCCAGCAAAAAGGACAGCGGGGTTAAAGCCGAGCAGTACTTC

v_call: TRBV6-5
d_call: TRBD1
j_call: TRBJ2-7
clone_size: NA
cdr3_aa: CASSYSTGTGEQYF
cdr3_nt: TGTGCCAGCAGTTACTCGACAGGGACGGGAGAGCAGTACTTC

v_call: TRBV6-5
d_call: NA
j_call: TRBJ2-2
clone_size: NA
cdr3_aa: CASSYNREPGELFF
cdr3_nt: TGTGCCAGCAGTTACAATCGGGAGCCCGGGGAGCTGTTTTTT

v_call: TRBV2
d_call: NA
j_call: TRBJ2-3
clone_size: NA
cdr3_aa: CASRPVLAGTDTQYF
cdr3_nt: TGTGCCAGCAGGCCGGTACTAGCCGGCACAGATACGCAGTATTTT

v_call: TRBV6-5
d_call: TRBD1
j_call: TRBJ1-3
clone_size: NA
cdr3_aa: CASSQDRFSGNTIYF
cdr3_nt: TGTGCCAGCAGTCAGGACAGGTTCTCTGGAAACACCATATATTTT

v_call: TRBV9
d_call: NA
j_call: TRBJ2-2
clone_size: NA
cdr3_aa: CASSVAGAYTGELFF
cdr3_nt: TGTGCCAGCAGCGTAGCAGGGGCGTACACCGGGGAGCTGTTTTTT

v_call: TRBV5-4
d_call: TRBD2
j_call: TRBJ2-3
clone_size: NA
cdr3_aa: CASLTSGRPDTQYF
cdr3_nt: TGTGCCAGCCTGACTAGCGGGAGGCCAGATACGCAGTATTTT

v_call: TRBV5-1
d_call: NA
j_call: TRBJ2-3
clone_size: NA
cdr3_aa: CASSLRGTRQDTQYF
cdr3_nt: TGCGCCAGCAGTCTCAGGGGGACTAGGCAAGATACGCAGTATTTT

v_call: TRBV9
d_call: TRBD1
j_call: TRBJ2-5
clone_size: NA
cdr3_aa: CASSPTLDREETQYF
cdr3_nt: TGTGCCAGCAGCCCCACCTTGGACAGGGAAGAGACCCAGTACTTC

v_call: TRBV2
d_call: NA
j_call: TRBJ1-2
clone_size: NA
cdr3_aa: CASSPRLTYGYTF
cdr3_nt: TGTGCCAGCAGTCCGCGCCTTACCTATGGCTACACCTTC

v_call: TRBV6-1
d_call: NA
j_call: TRBJ1-1
clone_size: once
cdr3_aa: CASSVVENTEAFF
cdr3_nt: TGTGCCAGCAGTGTGGTAGAGAACACTGAAGCTTTCTTT

v_call: TRBV6-5
d_call: NA
j_call: TRBJ1-1
clone_size: NA
cdr3_aa: CASRNGGTEAFF
cdr3_nt: TGTGCCAGCAGAAATGGGGGGACTGAAGCTTTCTTT